This entry concerns a single T cell receptor (beta chain). The target antigen is unknown. These data come from a study of vaccination and CD4 T cells after COVID-19. Whole-study findings and limits: Convalescent patients studied were relatively few, and early post-infection timepoints were absent.

CD4+ T cells that had been cultured provided DNA sequenced with the Oncomine TCR Beta short-read assay. TCRdb redid the calling of the PCR reads with MiXCR, one entry per CDR3 protein. The sample comprises roughly 4,700 distinct CDR3 sequences, 44% of which are singletons, and roughly 47% rests with the top ten. Treatment reported: approximately 11-day PBMC culture with coronavirus spike peptide pools or control peptides (ViraFEST assay). TCR sequencing followed the expansion of antigen-specific T cells with peptide pools in ViraFEST. The sample here was CD4+ T cells from blood, cultured in vitro, taken after SARS-CoV-2 vaccination. The source is a human donor who had recovered from COVID-19.

The CDR3 region has the DNA TGTGCCAGCAGCACGGGGAATTCCTACGAGCAGTACTTC. Translated: CASSTGNSYEQYF. V is TRBV5-4 and J is TRBJ2-7; D perhaps matches TRBD2 (5 bases). Germline V gives CDR1 SGHNT, CDR2 YYREEE (reference sequence). Between the trimmed V and J ends, which lost 4 bases and 1 base, there was a span of 9 bases. This CDR3 region has 13 residues.